This T cell receptor (beta chain) was documented in a study of blood T cell repertoires in COVID-19. Turning to the study itself: The United States, Italy and Spain were the sources of the acute and convalescent COVID-19 samples. PBMCs, B-cell-depleted T cells, or T cells provided the cDNA or gDNA that made up the material.

Germline CDR1 is SNHLY and CDR2 is FYNNEI. Trimming left V 6 bases short and J 7 bases short, with 15 bases between. This CDR3 region has 14 residues. In the original workflow: Amplifying reference gene primers gave estimates of nucleated cell counts. The protocol was immunoSEQ multiplex PCR, while the TCRdb copy is restricted to in-frame clones and leaves out a portion. The V and J calls and clone size were taken over from that table, and D and trimming were inferred from the DNA. The data hold 100,000 to 150,000 clones, with 65% to 90% observed a single time. The chain is built from TRBV2 and TRBJ1-4; a possible D gene is TRBD1 (5 bases). The sequencing sample was made of peripheral blood. The TCR originated in a woman aged 80 or over with acute or convalescent COVID-19. CDR3 DNA: TGTGCCAGCAGAGACAAGGGGTTTAGTGAAAAACTGTTTTTT. It yields the protein CASRDKGFSEKLFF. Supplemented by reference TRBV2 and TRBJ1-4, the full variable domain reads EPEVTQTPSHQVTQMGQEVILRCVPISNHLYFYWYRQILGQKVEFLVSFYNNEISEKSEIFDDQFSVERPDGSNFTLKIRSTKLEDSAMYFCASRDKGFSEKLFFGSGTQLSVL.